This T cell receptor (beta chain) was recorded in a study of control samples from healthy donors and cancer patients (dated by TCRdb to between 2020 and 2021). Looking up the germline V gene yields CDR1 KGHDR and CDR2 SFDVKD. The CDR3 runs 14 residues from the cysteine to the phenylalanine. Here the CDR3 DNA is all that survives: 42 bases in frame from base 1. V is reduced by 2 bases and J by 2 bases, leaving a spacing of 8 bases between them. This clone has a single count. Its antigen specificity is not known. Qualities for individual bases were not recorded, and no much larger clone is one base off. The method behind the library was the immunoSEQ multiplex PCR assay. In its TCRdb copy, this immuneACCESS table keeps in-frame sequences only and misses some clones. Where compared with another copy, unresolved V genes explain less than half of these, and the others have no known cause. This sample lists some 100,000 clones; roughly 89% were detected once. The biggest ten clones account for 7.5% to 10% of the sample.

This chain is built from TRBV24-1 and TRBJ1-2; the D gene lacks a confident call. The material sequenced was blood. This TCR was sampled from a man aged 25-40 years in good health. The CDR3 protein: CATSDSLDNYGYTF. The base sequence is TGTGCCACCAGTGATTCATTGGACAACTATGGCTACACCTTC.